One and the same sample provided the 9 T cell receptor beta chains below, sequenced in a study of cytomegalovirus exposure and HLA in healthy donors. The primer mix had 60 Vbeta and 13 Jbeta primers. The table came from immunoSEQ multiplex PCR; TCRdb's copy has only in-frame clones and leaves some out. Of 90,000 to 110,000 clones listed, nearly 70% are singletons. Sequenced: PBMCs. The receptors originated from a woman aged 65 to 85 in good health and CMV-seropositive.

The chain combines TRBV5-1 with TRBJ1-2; unclear D gene. CDR3 size: 14 residues. CDR1 and CDR2 from the germline V gene are SGHRS and YFSETQ. The V end was cut by 4 bases, the J end by 6 bases, with 16 bases between. In DNA, the CDR3 is TGCGCCAGCAGCCCCCGTTCGTACCGAGATGGCTACACCTTC. It yields the protein CASSPRSYRDGYTF.

V gene TRBV6-4 combines with J gene TRBJ1-5; 7 nucleotides line up with TRBD1. The CDR3 has 19 residues. CDR1 is MRHNA, CDR2 SNTAGT, per germline. Trimming took 0 bases from V and 4 from J; bases not matched to a gene: 15. The CDR3 DNA sequence: TGTGCCAGCAGTGACTCGCTGAGACAGGGACCTTTTGGGAATCAGCCCCAGCATTTT. This sequence encodes CASSDSLRQGPFGNQPQHF.

The chain links TRBV9 to TRBJ2-7; 8 bases match TRBD1. Germline trimming cut 4 bases from V and 0 bases from J; bases unmatched to any gene: 6. Germline V gene data show CDR1 as SGDLS and CDR2 as YYNGEE. CDR3 length equals 15 residues. The CDR3 DNA sequence: TGTGCCAGCAGCCTTCGACAGGGGAGCTCCTACGAGCAGTACTTC. Its translation: CASSLRQGSSYEQYF. Based on the CDR3 plus reference TRBV9 and TRBJ2-7, the full variable domain is DSGVTQTPKHLITATGQRVTLRCSPRSGDLSVYWYQQSLDQGLQFLIQYYNGEERAKGNILERFSAQQFPDLHSELNLSSLELGDSALYFCASSLRQGSSYEQYFGPGTRLTVT.

As DNA, the CDR3 is TGCGCCAGCAGCCAGGGCGCAGGGAAAATGAACACTGAAGCTTTCTTT. Protein product: CASSQGAGKMNTEAFF. The V gene is TRBV4-3, the J gene TRBJ1-1, with a tentative D call TRBD1 (5 bases). The length of the CDR3 is 16 residues. Germline V CDR1 and CDR2: LGHNA, YSLEER. Trimming cost V 3 bases and J 0 bases, with 14 bases left between them.

The chain is built from TRBV7-2 and TRBJ2-7; D might be TRBD1 (5 bases). In germline, CDR1 is SGHTA, CDR2 FQGNSA. V was trimmed by 1 base and J by 5 bases, leaving 18 bases between them. CDR3 length: 16 amino acids. DNA for the CDR3: TGTGCCAGCAGCTTAGGGGGCCCCGCCCTCCAGGACGAGCAGTACTTC. Encoded protein: CASSLGGPALQDEQYF.

This sequence joins TRBV15 and TRBJ2-1; 8 positions agree with TRBD2. Germline V gives CDR1 LNHNV, CDR2 YYDKDF (reference sequence). Losses at the gene ends were 3 bases for V and 4 bases for J; bases not matched to a gene: 11. The CDR3 contains 17 residues. The CDR3 DNA sequence: TGTGCCACCAGCAGGACCCCTGGGACTAGTTGGTACAATGAGCAGTTCTTC. It specifies CATSRTPGTSWYNEQFF.

V usage is TRBV27 and J usage is TRBJ1-5, with 9 bases fitting TRBD1. The CDR3 has 15 amino acids. Germline CDR1 MNHEY, CDR2 SMNVEV (reference sequence). J was trimmed by 3 bases and V by 5 bases; bases with no gene match: 5. CDR3 region: CASSSGQGNNQPQHF. Written as DNA, the CDR3 is TGTGCCAGCAGTAGCGGACAGGGGAACAATCAGCCCCAGCATTTT.

This clone was detected once. The DNA for the CDR3 is TGTGCCAGCAGTGGGGACAGGGCCTGGACAGATACGCAGTATTTT. As protein: CASSGDRAWTDTQYF. The chain employs TRBV6-5 and TRBJ2-3, with TRBD1 identical over 9 bases. Trimming took 5 bases from V and 3 from J; bases not matched to a gene: 6. CDR3 size: 15 residues. Germline CDR1 reads MNHEY; CDR2 reads SVGAGI.

This chain connects TRBV6-5 to TRBJ2-3, with D uncertain. V lost 0 bases and J lost 0, with 7 bases in between. CDR1 MNHEY and CDR2 SVGAGI come from the germline V gene. The CDR3 contains 15 residues. The chain's CDR3 is CASSYSEVSTDTQYF. The DNA of the CDR3 is TGTGCCAGCAGTTACTCAGAGGTCAGCACAGATACGCAGTATTTT.